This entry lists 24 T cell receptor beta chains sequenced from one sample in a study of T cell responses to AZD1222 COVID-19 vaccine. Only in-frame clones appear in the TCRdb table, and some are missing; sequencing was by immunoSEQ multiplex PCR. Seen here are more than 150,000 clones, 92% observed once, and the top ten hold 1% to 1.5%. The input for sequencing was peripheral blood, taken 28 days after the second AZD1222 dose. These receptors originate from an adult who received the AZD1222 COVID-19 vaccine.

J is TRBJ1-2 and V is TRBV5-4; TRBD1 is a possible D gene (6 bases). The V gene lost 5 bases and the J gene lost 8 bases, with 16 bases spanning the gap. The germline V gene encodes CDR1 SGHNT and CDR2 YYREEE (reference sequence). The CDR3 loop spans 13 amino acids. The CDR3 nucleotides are TGTGCCAGCAGTCGCCTGGGGGCGGAGGGCTACACCTTC. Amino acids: CASSRLGAEGYTF. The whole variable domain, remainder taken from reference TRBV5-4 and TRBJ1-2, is ETGVTQSPTHLIKTRGQQVTLRCSSQSGHNTVSWYQQALGQGPQFIFQYYREEENGRGNFPPRFSGLQFPNYSSELNVNALELDDSALYLCASSRLGAEGYTFGSGTRLTVV.

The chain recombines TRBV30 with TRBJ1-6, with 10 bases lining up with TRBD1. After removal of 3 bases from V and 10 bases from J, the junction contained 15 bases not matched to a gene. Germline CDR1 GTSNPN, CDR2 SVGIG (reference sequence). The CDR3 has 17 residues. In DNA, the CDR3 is TGTGCCTGGAGACGGGGACAGGGGATTCTTGGGGTCTCACCCCTCCACTTT. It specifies CAWRRGQGILGVSPLHF.

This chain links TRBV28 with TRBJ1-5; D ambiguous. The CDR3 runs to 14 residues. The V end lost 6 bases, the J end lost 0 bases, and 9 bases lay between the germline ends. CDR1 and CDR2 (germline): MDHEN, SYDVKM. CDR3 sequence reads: CASRKQSSNQPQHF. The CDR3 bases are TGTGCCAGCAGAAAACAGTCTAGCAATCAGCCCCAGCATTTT.

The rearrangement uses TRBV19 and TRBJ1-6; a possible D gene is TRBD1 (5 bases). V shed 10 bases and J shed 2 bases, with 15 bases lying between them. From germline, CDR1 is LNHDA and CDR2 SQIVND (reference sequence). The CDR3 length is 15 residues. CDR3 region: CATRPGRAYNSPLHF. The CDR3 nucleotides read TGTGCCACCCGGCCGGGCAGGGCCTATAATTCACCCCTCCACTTT.

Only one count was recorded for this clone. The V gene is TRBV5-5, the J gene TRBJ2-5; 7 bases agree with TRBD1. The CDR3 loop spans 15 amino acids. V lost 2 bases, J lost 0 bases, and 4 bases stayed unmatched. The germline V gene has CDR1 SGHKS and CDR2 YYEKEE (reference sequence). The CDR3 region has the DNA TGTGCCAGCAGCTTAACCGACAGGGACCAAGAGACCCAGTACTTC. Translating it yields CASSLTDRDQETQYF.

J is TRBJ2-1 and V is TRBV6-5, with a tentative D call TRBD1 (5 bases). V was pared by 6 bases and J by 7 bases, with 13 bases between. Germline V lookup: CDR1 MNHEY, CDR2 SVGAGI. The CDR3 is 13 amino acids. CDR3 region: CASRQGSKNEQFF. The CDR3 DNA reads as TGTGCCAGCAGGCAGGGATCGAAAAATGAGCAGTTCTTC.

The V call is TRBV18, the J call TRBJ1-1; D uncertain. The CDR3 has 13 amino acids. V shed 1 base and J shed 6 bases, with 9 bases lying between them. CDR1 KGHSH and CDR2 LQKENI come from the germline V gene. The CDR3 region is CASSPLKGSEAFF. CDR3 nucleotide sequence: TGTGCCAGCTCACCACTGAAGGGTTCTGAAGCTTTCTTT.

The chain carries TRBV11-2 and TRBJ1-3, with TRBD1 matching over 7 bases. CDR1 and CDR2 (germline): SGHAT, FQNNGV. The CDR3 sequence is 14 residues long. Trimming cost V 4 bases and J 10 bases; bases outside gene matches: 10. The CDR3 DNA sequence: TGTGCCAGCAGCTCTACCACAGGGGCCCTTACCATATATTTT. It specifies CASSSTTGALTIYF.

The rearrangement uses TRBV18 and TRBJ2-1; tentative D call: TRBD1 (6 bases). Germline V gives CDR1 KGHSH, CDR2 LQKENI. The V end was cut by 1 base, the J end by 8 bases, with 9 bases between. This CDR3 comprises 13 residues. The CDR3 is CASSPLGGDEQFF. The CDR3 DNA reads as TGTGCCAGCTCACCACTAGGGGGAGATGAGCAGTTCTTC. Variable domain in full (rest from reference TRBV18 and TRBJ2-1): NAGVMQNPRHLVRRRGQEARLRCSPMKGHSHVYWYRQLPEEGLKFMVYLQKENIIDESGMPKERFSAEFPKEGPSILRIQQVVRGDSAAYFCASSPLGGDEQFFGPGTRLTVL.

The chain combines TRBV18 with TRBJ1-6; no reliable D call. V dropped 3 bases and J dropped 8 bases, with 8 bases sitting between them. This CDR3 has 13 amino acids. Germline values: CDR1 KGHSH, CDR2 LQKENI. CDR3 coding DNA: TGTGCCAGCTCACCCTCGGTCGATTCACCCCTCCACTTT. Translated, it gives CASSPSVDSPLHF.

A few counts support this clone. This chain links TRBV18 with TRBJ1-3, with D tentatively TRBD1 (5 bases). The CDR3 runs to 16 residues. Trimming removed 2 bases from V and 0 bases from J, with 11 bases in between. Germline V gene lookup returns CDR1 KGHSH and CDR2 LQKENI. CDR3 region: CASSPGASDSGNTIYF. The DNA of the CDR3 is TGTGCCAGCTCACCAGGGGCCAGTGACTCTGGAAACACCATATATTTT. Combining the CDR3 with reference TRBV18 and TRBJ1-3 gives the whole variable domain NAGVMQNPRHLVRRRGQEARLRCSPMKGHSHVYWYRQLPEEGLKFMVYLQKENIIDESGMPKERFSAEFPKEGPSILRIQQVVRGDSAAYFCASSPGASDSGNTIYFGEGSWLTVV.

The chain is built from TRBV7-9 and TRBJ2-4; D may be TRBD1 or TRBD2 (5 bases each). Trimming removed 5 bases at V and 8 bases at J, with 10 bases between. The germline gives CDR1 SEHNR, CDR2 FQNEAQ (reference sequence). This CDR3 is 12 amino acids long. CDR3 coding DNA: TGTGCCAGCAGCCCTCAGGGAGACATTCAGTACTTC. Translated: CASSPQGDIQYF.

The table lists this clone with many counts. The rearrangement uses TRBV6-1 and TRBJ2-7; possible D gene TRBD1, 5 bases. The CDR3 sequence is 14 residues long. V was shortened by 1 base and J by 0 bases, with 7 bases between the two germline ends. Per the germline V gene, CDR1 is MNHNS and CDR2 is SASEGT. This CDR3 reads CASSEGDSSYEQYF. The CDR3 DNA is TGTGCCAGCAGTGAAGGTGACAGCTCCTACGAGCAGTACTTC.

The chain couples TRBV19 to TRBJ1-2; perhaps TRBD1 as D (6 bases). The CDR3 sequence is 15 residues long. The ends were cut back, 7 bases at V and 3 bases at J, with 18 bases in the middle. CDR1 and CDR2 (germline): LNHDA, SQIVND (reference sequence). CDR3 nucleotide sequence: TGTGCCAGTACCCCAGGACAGACCCCGCACTATGGCTACACCTTC. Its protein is CASTPGQTPHYGYTF.

The CDR3 reads CASSLRTGGGYGYTF. In DNA, the CDR3 is TGTGCCAGCAGCCTACGGACAGGGGGCGGCTATGGCTACACCTTC. The J gene is TRBJ1-2, the V gene TRBV7-9, with 11 bases that match TRBD1. Germline CDR1 SEHNR, CDR2 FQNEAQ (reference sequence). This CDR3 spans 15 amino acids. V was pared by 5 bases and J by 4 bases, with 6 bases of the junction left unmatched.

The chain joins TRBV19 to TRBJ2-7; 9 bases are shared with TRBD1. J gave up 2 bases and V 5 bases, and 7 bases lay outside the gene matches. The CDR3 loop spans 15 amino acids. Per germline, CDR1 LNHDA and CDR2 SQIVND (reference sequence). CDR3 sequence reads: CASSAGQGSTYEQYF. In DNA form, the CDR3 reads TGTGCCAGTAGTGCCGGACAGGGGAGCACCTACGAGCAGTACTTC.

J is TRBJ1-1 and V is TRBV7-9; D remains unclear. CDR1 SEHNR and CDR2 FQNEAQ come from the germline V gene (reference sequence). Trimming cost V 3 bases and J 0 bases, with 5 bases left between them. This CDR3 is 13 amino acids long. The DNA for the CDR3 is TGTGCCAGCAGCTTTGCATTGAACACTGAAGCTTTCTTT. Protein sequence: CASSFALNTEAFF.

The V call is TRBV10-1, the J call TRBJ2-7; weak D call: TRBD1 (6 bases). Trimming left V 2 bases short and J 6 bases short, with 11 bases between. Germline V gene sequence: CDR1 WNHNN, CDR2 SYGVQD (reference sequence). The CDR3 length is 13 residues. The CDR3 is CASSEGQLVEQYF. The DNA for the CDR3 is TGCGCCAGCAGTGAGGGACAGTTGGTCGAGCAGTACTTC.

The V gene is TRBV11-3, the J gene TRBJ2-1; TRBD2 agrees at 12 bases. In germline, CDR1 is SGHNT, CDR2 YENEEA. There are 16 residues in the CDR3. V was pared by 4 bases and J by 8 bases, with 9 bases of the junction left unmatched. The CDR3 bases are TGTGCCAGCAGCTCTGTAGTGACTAGCGGGAGTCATGAGCAGTTCTTC. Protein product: CASSSVVTSGSHEQFF.

The chain's CDR3 is CASSQDKYTEAFF. Here the CDR3 DNA reads TGTGCCAGCAGCCAAGATAAGTACACTGAAGCTTTCTTT. The rearrangement uses TRBV3-1 (or the pseudogene TRBV3-2) and TRBJ1-1; no definite D call. Germline CDR1 LGHDT, CDR2 YNNKEL (reference sequence). The CDR3 extends over 13 amino acids. Deletions cut 0 bases from V and 3 bases from J, with 5 bases between.

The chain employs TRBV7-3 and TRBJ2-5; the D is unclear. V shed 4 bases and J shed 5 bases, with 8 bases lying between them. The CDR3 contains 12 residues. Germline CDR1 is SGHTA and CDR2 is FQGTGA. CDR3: CASSSQGETQYF. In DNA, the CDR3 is TGTGCCAGCAGCTCCCAAGGGGAGACCCAGTACTTC.

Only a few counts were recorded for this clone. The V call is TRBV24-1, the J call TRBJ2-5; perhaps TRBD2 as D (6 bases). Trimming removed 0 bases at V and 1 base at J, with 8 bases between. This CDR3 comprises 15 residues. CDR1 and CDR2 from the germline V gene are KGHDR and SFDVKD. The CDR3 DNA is TGTGCCACCAGTGATTTGGTGGGGGGCCAAGAGACCCAGTACTTC. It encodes CATSDLVGGQETQYF.

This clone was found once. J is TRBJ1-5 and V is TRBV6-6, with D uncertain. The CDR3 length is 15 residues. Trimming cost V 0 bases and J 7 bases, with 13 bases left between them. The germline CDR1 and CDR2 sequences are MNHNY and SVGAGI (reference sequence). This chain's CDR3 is CASSYSERVSQPQHF. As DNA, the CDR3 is TGTGCCAGCAGTTACTCGGAGAGGGTCTCGCAGCCCCAGCATTTT.

DNA for the CDR3: TGTGCCAGCATCCAAGACAGGCGCTATGGCTACACCTTC. Protein sequence: CASIQDRRYGYTF. The rearrangement links TRBV2 to TRBJ1-2, with a possible D match to TRBD1 (6 bases). The CDR3 has 13 amino acids. V was shortened by 7 bases and J by 4 bases, with 13 bases between the two germline ends. CDR1 is SNHLY, CDR2 FYNNEI, per germline.